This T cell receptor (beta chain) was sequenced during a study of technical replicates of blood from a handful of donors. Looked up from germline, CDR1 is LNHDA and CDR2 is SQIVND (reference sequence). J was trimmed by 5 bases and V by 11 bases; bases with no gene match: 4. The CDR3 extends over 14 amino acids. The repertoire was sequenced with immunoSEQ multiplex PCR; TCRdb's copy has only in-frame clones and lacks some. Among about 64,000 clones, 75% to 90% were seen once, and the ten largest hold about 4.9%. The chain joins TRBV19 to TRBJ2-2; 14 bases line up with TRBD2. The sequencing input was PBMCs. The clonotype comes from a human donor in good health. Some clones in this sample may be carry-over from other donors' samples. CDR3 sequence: CASRLAGGTGELFF. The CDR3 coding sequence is TGTGCCTCGAGACTAGCGGGAGGGACCGGGGAGCTGTTTTTT. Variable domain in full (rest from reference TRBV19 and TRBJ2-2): DGGITQSPKYLFRKEGQNVTLSCEQNLNHDAMYWYRQDPGQGLRLIYYSQIVNDFQKGDIAEGYSVSREKKESFPLTVTSAQKNPTAFYLCASRLAGGTGELFFGEGSRLTVL.